The source of this T cell receptor (beta chain) is a study of CD8 T cells in ankylosing spondylitis. Study results and limitations: The study looked at matched synovial fluid samples from ankylosing spondylitis patients. Disease-linked clones were reported to be significantly enriched there. For ankylosing spondylitis blood, a TCR beta motif of 8 or 9 highly homologous variants appeared characteristic.

Quantitative 5'-RACE was performed with molecular barcodes, and it yielded the TCR beta libraries. TCRdb reprocessed the 5' RACE reads via MiXCR and lists one record per CDR3 protein. This sample has approximately 520,000 distinct CDR3 sequences, with approximately 5% found just once. At least ten counts were recorded for this clonotype. Its antigen remains unknown. The V and J ends lost 1 base and 1 base respectively, with 14 bases between them. The length of the CDR3 is 17 residues. The V gene's germline CDR1 is SGHRS and CDR2 YFSETQ. The specimen sequenced was blood, either unsorted or a sorted T cell fraction (not recorded which). The V call is TRBV5-1, the J call TRBJ2-2, with a possible D match to TRBD2 (6 bases). The TCR originated in a male donor with ankylosing spondylitis. CDR3 sequence: CASSLRTRGGNTGELFF. The CDR3 DNA reads TGCGCCAGCAGCTTGAGGACGCGGGGCGGGAACACCGGGGAGCTGTTTTTT.